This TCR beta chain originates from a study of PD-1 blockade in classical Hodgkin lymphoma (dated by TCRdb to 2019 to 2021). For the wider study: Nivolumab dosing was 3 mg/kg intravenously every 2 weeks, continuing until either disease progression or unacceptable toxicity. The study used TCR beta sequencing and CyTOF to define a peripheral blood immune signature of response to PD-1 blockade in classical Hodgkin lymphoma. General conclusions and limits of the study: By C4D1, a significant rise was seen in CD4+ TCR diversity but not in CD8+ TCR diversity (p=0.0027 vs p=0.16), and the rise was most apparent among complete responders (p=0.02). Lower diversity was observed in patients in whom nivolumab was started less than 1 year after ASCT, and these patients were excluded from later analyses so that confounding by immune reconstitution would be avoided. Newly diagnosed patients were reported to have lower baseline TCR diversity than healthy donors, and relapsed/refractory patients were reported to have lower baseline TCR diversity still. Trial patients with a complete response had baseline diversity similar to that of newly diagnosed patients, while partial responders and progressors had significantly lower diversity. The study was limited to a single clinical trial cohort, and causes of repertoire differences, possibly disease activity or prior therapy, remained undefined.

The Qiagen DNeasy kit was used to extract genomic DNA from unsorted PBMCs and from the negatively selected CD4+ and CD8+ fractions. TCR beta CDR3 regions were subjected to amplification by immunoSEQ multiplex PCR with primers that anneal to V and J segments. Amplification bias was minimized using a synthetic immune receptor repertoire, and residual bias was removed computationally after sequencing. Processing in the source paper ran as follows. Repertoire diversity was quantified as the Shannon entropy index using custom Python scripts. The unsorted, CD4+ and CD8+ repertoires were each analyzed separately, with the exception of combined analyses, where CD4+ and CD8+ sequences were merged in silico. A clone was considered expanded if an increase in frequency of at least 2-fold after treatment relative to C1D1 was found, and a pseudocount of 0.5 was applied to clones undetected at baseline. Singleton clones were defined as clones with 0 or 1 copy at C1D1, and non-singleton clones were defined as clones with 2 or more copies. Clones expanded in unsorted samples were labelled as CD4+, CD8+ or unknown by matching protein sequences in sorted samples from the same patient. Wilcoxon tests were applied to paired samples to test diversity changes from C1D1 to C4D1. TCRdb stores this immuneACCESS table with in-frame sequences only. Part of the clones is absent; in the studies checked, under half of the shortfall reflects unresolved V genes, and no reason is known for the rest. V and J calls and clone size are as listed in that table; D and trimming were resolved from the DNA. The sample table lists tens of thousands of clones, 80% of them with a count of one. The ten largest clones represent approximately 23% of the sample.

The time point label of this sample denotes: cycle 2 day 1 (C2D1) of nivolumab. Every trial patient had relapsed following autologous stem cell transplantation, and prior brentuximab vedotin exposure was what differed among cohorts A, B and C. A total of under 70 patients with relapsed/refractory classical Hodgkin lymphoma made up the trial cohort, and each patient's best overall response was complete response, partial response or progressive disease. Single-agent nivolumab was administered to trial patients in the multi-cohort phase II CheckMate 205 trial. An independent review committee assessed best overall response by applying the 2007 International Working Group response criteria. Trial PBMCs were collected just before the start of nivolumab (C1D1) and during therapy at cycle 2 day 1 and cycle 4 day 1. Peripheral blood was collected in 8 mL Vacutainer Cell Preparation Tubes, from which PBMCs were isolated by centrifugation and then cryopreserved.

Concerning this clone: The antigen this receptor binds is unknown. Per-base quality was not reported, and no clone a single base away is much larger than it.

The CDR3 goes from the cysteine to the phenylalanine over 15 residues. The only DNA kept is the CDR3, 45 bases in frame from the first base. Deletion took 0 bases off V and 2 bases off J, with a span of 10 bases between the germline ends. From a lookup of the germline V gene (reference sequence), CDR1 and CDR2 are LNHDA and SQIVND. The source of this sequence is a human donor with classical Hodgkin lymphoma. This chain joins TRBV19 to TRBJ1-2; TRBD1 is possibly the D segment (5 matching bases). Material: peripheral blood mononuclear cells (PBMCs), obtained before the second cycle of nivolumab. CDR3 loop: CASSIDGTGNYGYTF. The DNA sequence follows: TGTGCCAGTAGTATAGACGGGACGGGAAACTATGGCTACACCTTC.